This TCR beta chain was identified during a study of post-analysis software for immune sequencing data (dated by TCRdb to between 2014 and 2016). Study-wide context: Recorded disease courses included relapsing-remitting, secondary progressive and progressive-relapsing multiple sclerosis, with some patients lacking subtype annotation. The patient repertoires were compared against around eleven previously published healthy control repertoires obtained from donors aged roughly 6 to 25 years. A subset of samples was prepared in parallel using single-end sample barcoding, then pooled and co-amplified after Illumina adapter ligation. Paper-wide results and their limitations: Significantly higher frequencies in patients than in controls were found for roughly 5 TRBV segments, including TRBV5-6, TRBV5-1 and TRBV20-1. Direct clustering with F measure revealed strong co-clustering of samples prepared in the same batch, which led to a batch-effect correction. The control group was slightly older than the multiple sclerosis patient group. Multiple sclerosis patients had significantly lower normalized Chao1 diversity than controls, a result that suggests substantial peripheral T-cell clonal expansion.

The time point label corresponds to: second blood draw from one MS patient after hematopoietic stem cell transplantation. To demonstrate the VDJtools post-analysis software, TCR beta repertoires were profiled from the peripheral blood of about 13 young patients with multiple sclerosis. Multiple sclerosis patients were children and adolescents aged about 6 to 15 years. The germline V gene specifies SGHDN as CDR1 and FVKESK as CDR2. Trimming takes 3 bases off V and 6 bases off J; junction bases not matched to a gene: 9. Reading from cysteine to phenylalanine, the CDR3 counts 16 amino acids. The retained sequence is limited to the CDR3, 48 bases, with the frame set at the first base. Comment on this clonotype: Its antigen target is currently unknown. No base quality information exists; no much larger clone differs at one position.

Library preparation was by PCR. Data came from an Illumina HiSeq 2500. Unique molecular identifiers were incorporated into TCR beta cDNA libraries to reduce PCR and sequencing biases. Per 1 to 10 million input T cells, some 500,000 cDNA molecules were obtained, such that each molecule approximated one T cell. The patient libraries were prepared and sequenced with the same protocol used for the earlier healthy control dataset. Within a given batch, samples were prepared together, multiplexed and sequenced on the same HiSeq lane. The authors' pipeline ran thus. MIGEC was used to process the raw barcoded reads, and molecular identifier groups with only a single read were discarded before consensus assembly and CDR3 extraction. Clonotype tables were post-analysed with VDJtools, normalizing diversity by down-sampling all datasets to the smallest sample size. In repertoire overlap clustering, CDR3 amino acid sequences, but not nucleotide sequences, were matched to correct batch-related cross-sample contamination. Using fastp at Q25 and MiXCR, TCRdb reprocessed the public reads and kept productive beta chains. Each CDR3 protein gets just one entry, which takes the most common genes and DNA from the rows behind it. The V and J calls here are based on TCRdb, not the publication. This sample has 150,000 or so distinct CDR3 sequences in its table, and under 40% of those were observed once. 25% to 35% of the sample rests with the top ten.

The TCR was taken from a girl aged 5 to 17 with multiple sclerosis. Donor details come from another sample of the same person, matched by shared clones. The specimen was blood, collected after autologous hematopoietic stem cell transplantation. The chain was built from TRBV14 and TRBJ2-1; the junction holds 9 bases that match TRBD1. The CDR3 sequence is CASSHKAGTGRNEQFF. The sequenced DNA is TGTGCCAGCAGCCACAAGGCCGGGACAGGGCGCAATGAGCAGTTCTTC.